Below are 3 T cell receptor beta chains sequenced from a single sample in a study of T cells after yellow fever vaccination. TCRdb itself ran the 5' RACE reads through MiXCR, one entry per CDR3 protein. The sample contains under 350,000 distinct CDR3 sequences, roughly 3.9% of which appear only once. The input for sequencing was PBMCs, taken 5 days after the yellow fever booster vaccination. The receptor set was obtained from a man younger than 35 who received the YFV17D yellow fever vaccine.

The genes are TRBV7-7 and TRBJ2-7; D unresolved. Germline V gene lookup returns CDR1 SSHAT and CDR2 FNYEAQ (reference sequence). CDR3 length equals 14 residues. The CDR3 nucleotides are TGTGCTAGCAGCTCACCGGACGTACCCTACGAGCAGTACGTC. It is translated as CASSSPDVPYEQYV.

This clonotype was counted between two and nine times. This rearrangement joins TRBV4-3 to TRBJ2-7; D call uncertain. Germline V lookup: CDR1 LGHNA, CDR2 YSLEER. V dropped 1 base and J dropped 4 bases, with 11 bases sitting between them. The CDR3 runs to 14 residues. The CDR3 DNA follows: TGCGCCAGCAGCCAAGTCTTGCGGCGTTACGAGCAGTACTTC. It specifies CASSQVLRRYEQYF.

This clonotype was seen only a few times. The chain is built from TRBV7-8 and TRBJ2-5; D unclear. CDR1 and CDR2 (germline): SGHVS, FQNEAQ. The CDR3 runs 12 residues. V was clipped by 8 bases and J by 1 base, with 8 bases between them. CDR3 in amino acids: CASHRPQETQYF. CDR3 nucleotides: TGTGCCAGCCACCGACCCCAAGAGACCCAGTACTTC.